Below are 24 T cell receptor beta chains sequenced from a single sample in a study of CD8 T cells in ankylosing spondylitis (dated by TCRdb to 2017 to 2019). These TCRs' antigens remain unknown. Paper-wide results and their limitations: A TCR beta motif of fewer than 10 highly homologous amino acid variants appeared characteristic of blood from ankylosing spondylitis patients.

Libraries came from 5' RACE. For sequencing, an Illumina HiSeq 2500 was employed. TCRdb applied fastp at Q25 and MiXCR to the public reads, then kept only in-frame beta chains. CDR3 protein sequences are deduplicated, and each keeps its most common genes and DNA. The sample includes more than 100,000 distinct CDR3 sequences, with under 20% observed a single time. 30% to 35% of the sample comes from the top ten. The specimen sequenced was blood, either unsorted or a sorted T cell fraction (not recorded which). The receptors come from a male donor with ankylosing spondylitis.

This clonotype was detected ten times or more. The V and J genes are TRBV29-1 and TRBJ2-5; 8 bases fit TRBD1. This CDR3 contains 15 residues. Germline CDR1 and CDR2: SQVTM and ANQGSEA. Losses at the gene ends were 0 bases for V and 2 bases for J; bases not matched to a gene: 5. In DNA, the CDR3 is TGCAGCGTTGAAGAACGGACAGGGTCTCAAGAGACCCAGTACTTC. Protein: CSVEERTGSQETQYF.

This clonotype was observed a handful of times. The V and J genes are TRBV7-9 and TRBJ2-2, with a weak D call TRBD2 (5 bases). The V end lost 4 bases, the J end lost 2 bases, and 14 bases lay between the germline ends. Per germline, CDR1 SEHNR and CDR2 FQNEAQ (reference sequence). The CDR3 loop spans 16 amino acids. As DNA, the CDR3 is TGTGCCAGCAGCTCCTTTGGCGGGTCCAACACCGGGGAGCTGTTTTTT. Translation: CASSSFGGSNTGELFF.

This clonotype came up a few times. This chain links TRBV7-2 with TRBJ2-3; possibly TRBD2 for D (5 bases). Germline CDR1 reads SGHTA; CDR2 reads FQGNSA. The CDR3 extends over 14 amino acids. Trimming pared 5 bases from V and 3 bases from J, leaving 12 bases between. The CDR3 reads CASSRLAETDTQYF. The CDR3 DNA follows: TGTGCCAGCAGCCGCCTAGCTGAAACAGATACGCAGTATTTT. The variable domain in full, with the rest retrieved from reference TRBV7-2 and TRBJ2-3, is GAGVSQSPSNKVTEKGKDVELRCDPISGHTALYWYRQSLGQGLEFLIYFQGNSAPDKSGLPSDRFSAERTGGSVSTLTIQRTQQEDSAVYLCASSRLAETDTQYFGPGTRLTVL.

This clonotype was observed at least ten times. The rearrangement uses TRBV5-1 and TRBJ1-2; no definite D call. The ends were cut back, 5 bases at V and 4 bases at J, with 6 bases in the middle. CDR3 length: 11 residues. From germline, CDR1 is SGHRS and CDR2 YFSETQ. CDR3 DNA sequence: TGCGCCAGCAGGCCGGGCTATGGCTACACCTTC. Translating gives CASRPGYGYTF.

The chain employs TRBV15 and TRBJ2-2; the D gene is possibly TRBD1 (6 bases). V lost 8 bases, J lost 2 bases, and 15 bases lay in between. Germline assignment: CDR1 LNHNV and CDR2 YYDKDF (reference sequence). This CDR3 comprises 15 residues. The CDR3 spells CATERRTENTGELFF. The DNA of the CDR3 is TGTGCCACCGAGCGTAGGACAGAAAACACCGGGGAGCTGTTTTTT.

A few counts support this clonotype. The chain recombines TRBV20-1 with TRBJ1-5; D remains unclear. This CDR3 comprises 12 residues. The V gene lost 3 bases and the J gene lost 4 bases, with 7 bases spanning the gap. The germline V gene has CDR1 DFQATT and CDR2 SNEGSKA (reference sequence). CDR3 region: CSASAGNQPQHF. The CDR3 bases are TGCAGTGCTAGCGCGGGGAATCAGCCCCAGCATTTT.

CDR3 amino acids: CASSLRLAGTDNEQFF. Here the CDR3 DNA reads TGCGCCAGCAGTTTAAGACTAGCGGGTACGGACAATGAGCAGTTCTTC. The chain has TRBV5-1 and TRBJ2-1; TRBD2 matches 10 bases. Germline assignment: CDR1 SGHRS and CDR2 YFSETQ. The J segment lost 5 bases and the V segment lost 5 bases, leaving 10 bases of the junction unmatched. The CDR3 length is 16 residues. Together with reference TRBV5-1 and TRBJ2-1, the CDR3 gives the full variable domain: KAGVTQTPRYLIKTRGQQVTLSCSPISGHRSVSWYQQTPGQGLQFLFEYFSETQRNKGNFPGRFSGRQFSNSRSEMNVSTLELGDSALYLCASSLRLAGTDNEQFFGPGTRLTVL.

This rearrangement joins TRBV27 to TRBJ2-7; TRBD2 matches at 7 bases. V trimming: 0 bases; J trimming: 3 bases; junction bases outside the gene matches: 2. CDR3 length: 14 amino acids. The V gene's germline CDR1 is MNHEY and CDR2 SMNVEV (reference sequence). CDR3 amino acids: CASSLSWEGYEQYF. CDR3 sequence (DNA): TGTGCCAGCAGTTTATCCTGGGAGGGCTACGAGCAGTACTTC.

This clonotype has more than one count but fewer than ten. The chain employs TRBV27 and TRBJ1-1; 9 bases are shared with TRBD1. In germline, CDR1 is MNHEY, CDR2 SMNVEV (reference sequence). The CDR3 has 14 amino acids. Trimming cost V 6 bases and J 2 bases; bases outside gene matches: 4. CDR3 nucleotide sequence: TGTGCCAGCAGCCCAACAGGGGGCAACACTGAAGCTTTCTTT. This gives the protein CASSPTGGNTEAFF.

Only a few counts were recorded for this clonotype. The chain employs TRBV20-1 and TRBJ2-2, with TRBD2 matching over 9 bases. Trimming cost V 3 bases and J 0 bases; bases outside gene matches: 8. This CDR3 spans 17 amino acids. Per germline, CDR1 DFQATT and CDR2 SNEGSKA (reference sequence). The CDR3 sequence: CSARASGILANTGELFF. In nucleotides, the CDR3 is TGCAGTGCTAGGGCTAGCGGGATCCTTGCGAACACCGGGGAGCTGTTTTTT.

This clonotype was picked up a small number of times. The chain combines TRBV28 with TRBJ2-1, with TRBD2 matching over 9 bases. Germline lookup yields CDR1 MDHEN and CDR2 SYDVKM. With V trimmed by 5 bases and J by 0 bases, 11 bases remained unmatched. The CDR3 is 18 residues long. This CDR3 reads CASSPPLASGNSYNEQFF. The CDR3 nucleotides read TGTGCCAGCAGTCCGCCCTTGGCTAGCGGGAACTCCTACAATGAGCAGTTCTTC.

This clonotype was observed a handful of times. V usage is TRBV5-1 and J usage is TRBJ2-1; 7 bases fit TRBD1. The CDR3 is made up of 13 amino acids. Germline trimming cut 7 bases from V and 4 bases from J; bases unmatched to any gene: 5. Germline loops: CDR1 SGHRS, CDR2 YFSETQ. The DNA of the CDR3 is TGCGCCAGCGGGGACAGCAGGTACAATGAGCAGTTCTTC. Residues: CASGDSRYNEQFF. The whole variable domain, remainder taken from reference TRBV5-1 and TRBJ2-1, is KAGVTQTPRYLIKTRGQQVTLSCSPISGHRSVSWYQQTPGQGLQFLFEYFSETQRNKGNFPGRFSGRQFSNSRSEMNVSTLELGDSALYLCASGDSRYNEQFFGPGTRLTVL.

This clonotype was seen a handful of times. The V gene is TRBV4-2, the J gene TRBJ2-1; TRBD2 matches at 11 bases. The CDR3 has 17 amino acids. Losses at the gene ends were 1 base for V and 9 bases for J; bases not matched to a gene: 11. Germline V gene data show CDR1 as LGHNA and CDR2 as YNFKEQ. The CDR3 protein is CASSQVLAGGKHSEQFF. CDR3 nucleotide sequence: TGTGCCAGCAGCCAAGTTTTAGCGGGAGGGAAGCATAGTGAGCAGTTCTTC.

This sequence joins TRBV7-9 and TRBJ2-7; D possibly corresponds to TRBD2 (6 bases). Germline loops: CDR1 SEHNR, CDR2 FQNEAQ (reference sequence). This CDR3 has 15 residues. Trimming shortened V by 3 bases and J by 2 bases, and 14 bases separated the two germline ends. The CDR3 sequence: CASSLTGTGAYEQYF. The CDR3 nucleotides read TGTGCCAGCAGCTTGACCGGGACTGGGGCCTACGAGCAGTACTTC.

V and J are TRBV12-3 or TRBV12-4 and TRBJ1-1; D gene ambiguous. Trimming pared 2 bases from V and 5 bases from J, leaving 9 bases between. This CDR3 is 13 amino acids long. The CDR3 DNA reads as TGTGCCAGCAGTTTAACCCGGCGGACTGAAGCTTTCTTT. As protein: CASSLTRRTEAFF.

The chain recombines TRBV20-1 with TRBJ2-1; 9 bases map to TRBD2. CDR1 and CDR2 from the germline V gene are DFQATT and SNEGSKA (reference sequence). The CDR3 totals 15 residues. The V and J ends lost 2 bases and 2 bases, in that order; junction bases with no gene match: 4. CDR3 region: CSARRLAVTYNEQFF. In nucleotides, the CDR3 is TGCAGTGCTAGACGACTAGCGGTTACCTACAATGAGCAGTTCTTC.

This clonotype was picked up a small number of times. The rearrangement joins TRBV7-9 to TRBJ1-2; the D gene is possibly TRBD1 (5 bases). The germline V and J ends were trimmed by 2 bases and 2 bases, with 15 bases remaining between them. CDR1 is SEHNR and CDR2 is FQNEAQ in the germline V gene (reference sequence). This CDR3 region has 16 residues. This CDR3 reads CASSLQETVPNYGYTF. The CDR3 nucleotides are TGTGCCAGCAGCTTACAGGAGACAGTCCCCAACTATGGCTACACCTTC.

This clonotype came up many times. The J gene is TRBJ2-3, the V gene TRBV12-3 or TRBV12-4; D is ambiguous. The CDR3 is 12 amino acids. The ends were cut back, 6 bases at V and 2 bases at J, with 6 bases in the middle. The CDR3 region has the DNA TGTGCCAGCAGCCCCCCCACAGATACGCAGTATTTT. Residues: CASSPPTDTQYF.

The count of this clonotype is one. The chain is built from TRBV10-3 and TRBJ2-6; 11 bases map to TRBD2. Trimming cost V 5 bases and J 0 bases; bases outside gene matches: 9. Germline V CDR1 and CDR2: ENHRY, SYGVKD. This CDR3 spans 19 amino acids. DNA of the CDR3: TGTGCCATCAGTTTACCCTATCTAGCGGGAGGCTCTGGGGCCAACGTCCTGACTTTC. Protein: CAISLPYLAGGSGANVLTF.

This clonotype turned up a few times. The CDR3 loop is CASITMGLRLPKWLAKNIQYF. The CDR3 region has the DNA TGTGCCAGCATCACCATGGGACTGCGCCTTCCCAAGTGGCTAGCCAAAAACATTCAGTACTTC. The V gene is TRBV28, the J gene TRBJ2-4, with a weak D call TRBD2 (6 bases). CDR1 and CDR2 (germline): MDHEN, SYDVKM. With 7 bases removed from V and 0 bases from J, the gap between germline ends came to 31 bases. This CDR3 contains 21 residues.

This clonotype was seen ten or more times. The chain couples TRBV4-1 to TRBJ1-5, with D uncertain. The CDR3 runs to 15 residues. The V end lost 1 base, the J end lost 2 bases, and 9 bases lay between the germline ends. Germline CDR1 and CDR2: MGHRA and YSYEKL. CDR3: CASSQVPEGNQPQHF. The CDR3 region has the DNA TGCGCCAGCAGCCAAGTTCCCGAGGGCAATCAGCCCCAGCATTTT.

J is TRBJ2-2 and V is TRBV5-1; D gene ambiguous. V lost 1 base, J lost 4 bases, and 5 bases lay in between. The CDR3 runs 13 residues. CDR1 and CDR2 from the germline V gene are SGHRS and YFSETQ. The CDR3 reads CASSLPSTGELFF. The CDR3 nucleotides read TGCGCCAGCAGCTTGCCTAGCACCGGGGAGCTGTTTTTT.

This chain joins TRBV25-1 and TRBJ2-7, with D unresolved. Germline V lookup: CDR1 MGHDK, CDR2 SYGVNS. V lost 4 bases and J lost 5, with 9 bases in between. The CDR3 is made up of 12 amino acids. Written as DNA, the CDR3 is TGTGCCAGCAGTGCACTATCGGACGAGCAGTACTTC. It yields the protein CASSALSDEQYF.

The table lists this clonotype with a count of one. V usage is TRBV9 and J usage is TRBJ2-7; tentatively, D is TRBD1 (5 bases). CDR1 and CDR2 (germline): SGDLS, YYNGEE. This CDR3 comprises 13 residues. The V end was cut by 4 bases, the J end by 6 bases, with 14 bases between. CDR3: CASSPRVGAEQYF. CDR3 nucleotide sequence: TGTGCCAGCAGCCCCAGGGTAGGGGCCGAGCAGTACTTC.